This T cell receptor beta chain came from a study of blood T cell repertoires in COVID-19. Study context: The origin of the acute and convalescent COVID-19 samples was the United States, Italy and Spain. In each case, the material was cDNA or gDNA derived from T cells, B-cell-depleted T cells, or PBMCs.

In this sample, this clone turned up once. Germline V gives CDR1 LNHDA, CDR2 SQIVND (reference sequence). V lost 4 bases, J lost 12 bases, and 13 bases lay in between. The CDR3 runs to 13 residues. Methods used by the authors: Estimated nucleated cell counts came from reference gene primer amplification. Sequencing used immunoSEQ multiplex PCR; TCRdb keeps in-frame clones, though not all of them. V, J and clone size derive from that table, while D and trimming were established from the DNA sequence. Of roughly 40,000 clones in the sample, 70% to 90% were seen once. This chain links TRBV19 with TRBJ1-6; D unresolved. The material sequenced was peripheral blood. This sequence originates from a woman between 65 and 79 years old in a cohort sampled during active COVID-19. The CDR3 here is CASSRPSGLPLHF. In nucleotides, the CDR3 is TGTGCCAGTAGTAGGCCTAGCGGTTTACCCCTCCACTTT.